Listed here is a single TCR beta chain. The antigen remains undetermined. This specimen comes from a study of shared clonotypes between healthy human individuals. Study-wide findings and caveats: Naive subsets, compared against memory subsets, generally had larger estimated richness values.

The CDR3 has 12 residues. The trim removed 5 bases at V and 11 bases at J, leaving 6 bases unmatched. Germline V gene sequence: CDR1 MNHEY, CDR2 SVGAGI. Each subset's genomic DNA was split evenly across several immunoSEQ plates. Sorted-subset replicate PCRs used about 200 ng DNA, about 30,000 T cell genomes. In the authors' workflow: ImmunoSEQ junction-only sequences lacked quality scores, so their filtering differed. Measured with immunoSEQ multiplex PCR; TCRdb has only the in-frame clones, and not every one. V and J calls and clone size are as listed in that table; D and trimming were resolved from the DNA. The sample has about 1 million clones, about 75% seen once; the top ten hold 1.4%.

Sequenced sample: memory CD4+ T cells sorted from blood. Subset here: CD45RA-negative fraction. This clonotype was sampled from a man between 18 and 35 years old in good health. The chain is built from TRBV6-5 and TRBJ1-5; TRBD1 agrees at 7 bases. The CDR3 DNA follows: TGTGCCAGCAGTCCCACAGGGGAGGCCCAGCATTTT. This gives the protein CASSPTGEAQHF.